The clone carrying this T cell receptor beta chain came up many times. The entry originates in a study of blood T cell repertoires in COVID-19. The repertoire was sequenced with immunoSEQ multiplex PCR; TCRdb's copy has only in-frame clones and lacks some. The top ten clones hold under 6% of a sample with about 300,000 clones, 70% to 90% of them seen once. This CDR3 is 13 amino acids long. CDR1 and CDR2 from the germline V gene are SGHTA and FQGNSA. Trimming took 4 bases from V and 3 from J; bases not matched to a gene: 2. The chain recombines TRBV7-2 with TRBJ1-2, with TRBD1 matching 7 bases. Input material: PBMCs or T cells enriched from blood (not recorded which). The origin of this receptor is a woman in her twenties or thirties who had recovered from COVID-19. CDR3 amino acids: CASSSQGDYGYTF. DNA for the CDR3: TGTGCCAGCAGCTCGCAGGGGGACTATGGCTACACCTTC.